Each of the 18 T cell receptor beta chains below was sequenced from the same sample in a study of breast tumors, draining lymph nodes, adjacent tissues. Breast cancer patients provided tissue from their axillary draining lymph nodes. TCRdb recomputed calls from the multiplex PCR reads with MiXCR, one row per CDR3 protein. The profile shows approximately 280,000 distinct CDR3 sequences, about 33% of them singletons. The specimen sequenced was axillary lymph node tissue. These receptors were collected from a female donor with breast cancer. Some clones in this sample may be carry-over from other donors' samples.

CDR3 coding DNA: TGCAGTGCAACACAGGTGACGGGGGACACTGAAGCTTTCTTT. It is translated as CSATQVTGDTEAFF. The V call is TRBV20-1, the J call TRBJ1-1; possibly TRBD1 for D (5 bases). The CDR3 contains 14 residues. The V end lost 6 bases, the J end lost 3 bases, and 17 bases lay between the germline ends. The germline gives CDR1 DFQATT, CDR2 SNEGSKA (reference sequence).

The gene calls are TRBV6-1 and TRBJ1-4, with a tentative D call TRBD1 (5 bases). This CDR3 has 20 amino acids. Deletions cut 5 bases from V and 3 bases from J, with 28 bases between. Germline-derived CDR1 and CDR2 are MNHNS and SASEGT. In nucleotides, the CDR3 is TGTGCCAGCAGTCTTCCTTTATACCCGACTAATAGGGGCTCTAATGAAAAACTGTTTTTT. Residues: CASSLPLYPTNRGSNEKLFF.

This clonotype was observed at least ten times. The rearrangement links TRBV7-2 to TRBJ2-1; 8 positions match TRBD2. Germline CDR1 and CDR2: SGHTA and FQGNSA. This CDR3 has 19 amino acids. J gave up 0 bases and V 5 bases, and 15 bases lay outside the gene matches. The CDR3 bases are TGTGCCAGCAGCCCTCGGGGGGGCAACAGGCTGAGCTCCTACAATGAGCAGTTCTTC. It translates to CASSPRGGNRLSSYNEQFF.

The gene calls are TRBV20-1 and TRBJ2-3; 13 bases are shared with TRBD2. Germline V gives CDR1 DFQATT, CDR2 SNEGSKA (reference sequence). V was pared by 3 bases and J by 6 bases, with 9 bases of the junction left unmatched. The CDR3 covers 16 residues. CDR3 coding DNA: TGCAGTGCTAGTCGGGGACTAGCGGGAACGTCGGATACGCAGTATTTT. Amino acid sequence: CSASRGLAGTSDTQYF.

This clonotype was detected only once. The chain combines TRBV4-2 with TRBJ2-5, with D tentatively TRBD2 (6 bases). The V and J ends lost 1 base and 5 bases respectively, with 8 bases between them. Per the germline V gene, CDR1 is LGHNA and CDR2 is YNFKEQ. The CDR3 covers 13 residues. The CDR3 reads CASSQGGAETQYF. As DNA, the CDR3 is TGTGCCAGCAGCCAAGGCGGGGCGGAGACCCAGTACTTC.

This clonotype was detected many times. This chain links TRBV6-6 with TRBJ1-5, with unresolved D. The CDR3 contains 14 residues. CDR1 is MNHNY and CDR2 is SVGAGI in the germline V gene (reference sequence). Trimming left V 5 bases short and J 0 bases short, with 8 bases between. The CDR3, as DNA: TGTGCCAGCAGTCCGGGATTTAGCAATCAGCCCCAGCATTTT. Its protein product is CASSPGFSNQPQHF.

The sample holds many counts of this clonotype. The J gene is TRBJ2-7, the V gene TRBV30; 8 bases agree with TRBD1. The germline gives CDR1 GTSNPN, CDR2 SVGIG (reference sequence). The CDR3 has 13 residues. Unmatched junction bases numbered 5, after V lost 3 bases and J lost 4 bases. CDR3 in DNA: TGTGCCTGGAGACCGGACAGGGTTTACGAGCAGTACTTC. Translated, it gives CAWRPDRVYEQYF.

Remarks on this clonotype: One junction end disagrees with the germline gene, perhaps due to a read error. This sequence joins TRBV20-1 and TRBJ2-3, with TRBD1 as a possible D gene (5 bases). This CDR3 spans 14 amino acids. Germline CDR1 DFQATT, CDR2 SNEGSKA (reference sequence). The CDR3 loop is CSAMGPFGTGTQYF. The CDR3 coding sequence is TGCAGTGCTATGGGGCCTTTTGGCACAGGTACGCAGTATTTT.

The chain combines TRBV20-1 with TRBJ2-2, with D possibly being TRBD1 (6 bases). This CDR3 has 14 residues. The germline V and J ends were trimmed by 5 bases and 7 bases, with 17 bases remaining between them. Germline V lookup: CDR1 DFQATT, CDR2 SNEGSKA (reference sequence). CDR3 sequence reads: CSAPGHGSIGELFF. CDR3 in DNA: TGCAGTGCTCCGGGACATGGGAGTATCGGGGAGCTGTTTTTT.

This clonotype was counted at least ten times. The rearrangement joins TRBV19 to TRBJ2-1; no reliable D call. The CDR3 is 15 amino acids. The germline gives CDR1 LNHDA, CDR2 SQIVND (reference sequence). Trimming removed 3 bases from V and 6 bases from J, with 15 bases in between. CDR3 protein: CASSIKGPAFNEQFF. DNA of the CDR3: TGTGCCAGTAGTATCAAAGGGCCGGCATTCAATGAGCAGTTCTTC.

The V call is TRBV6-9, the J call TRBJ1-4; TRBD1 agrees at 11 bases. Germline lookup yields CDR1 MNHGY and CDR2 SVAAGI. CDR3 size: 17 residues. V dropped 5 bases and J dropped 4; count of bases not matched to a gene: 9. CDR3 region: CASSARRTGGGNEKLFF. Written as DNA, the CDR3 is TGTGCCAGCAGTGCCCGGAGGACAGGGGGCGGTAATGAAAAACTGTTTTTT.

The chain has TRBV6-2 or TRBV6-3 and TRBJ2-7, with 14 bases identical to TRBD2. This CDR3 has 16 residues. Germline V gene data show CDR1 as MNHEY and CDR2 as SVGEGT. V gave up 0 bases and J gave up 2 bases; unmatched junction bases: 0. CDR3 amino acids: CASSYSTSGRAYEQYF. The CDR3, as DNA: TGTGCCAGCAGTTACTCGACTAGCGGGAGGGCCTACGAGCAGTACTTC.

Ten or more counts support this clonotype. Its ends do not fully match the called genes, so a read error is possible. The V gene is TRBV7-7, the J gene TRBJ2-5, with 11 bases fitting TRBD1. This CDR3 region has 16 residues. Germline V CDR1 and CDR2: SSHAT, FNYEAQ (reference sequence). The CDR3 spells CASSSQGQGEVETQYF. CDR3 coding DNA: TGTGCTAGCAGCTCACAGGGACAGGGGGAGGTAGAGACCCAGTACTTC. Full variable domain (rest looked up from reference TRBV7-7 and TRBJ2-5): GAGVSQSPRYKVTKRGQDVTLRCDPISSHATLYWYQQALGQGPEFLTYFNYEAQPDKSGLPSDRFSAERPEGSISTLTIQRTEQRDSAMYRCASSSQGQGEVETQYFGPGTRLLVL.

In this sample, this clonotype turned up many times. The CDR3 sequence: CASSSYVGGRNQPQHF. CDR3 coding DNA: TGTGCCAGCAGCTCGTACGTCGGGGGTCGCAATCAGCCCCAGCATTTT. This chain links TRBV5-8 with TRBJ1-5; TRBD1 might be the D (5 bases). Looked up from germline, CDR1 is SGHTS and CDR2 is YDEGEE. V dropped 3 bases and J dropped 2 bases, with 15 bases sitting between them. The CDR3 runs to 16 residues. Drawing the rest from reference TRBV5-8 and TRBJ1-5, the complete variable domain is EAGVTQSPTHLIKTRGQQATLRCSPISGHTSVYWYQQALGLGLQFLLWYDEGEERNRGNFPPRFSGRQFPNYSSELNVNALELEDSALYLCASSSYVGGRNQPQHFGDGTRLSIL.

Points on this clonotype: This may stem from a read error, because a much larger clone lies one nucleotide away. The genes are TRBV25-1 and TRBJ2-5, with a tentative D call TRBD1 (6 bases). The ends were cut back, 5 bases at V and 8 bases at J, with 21 bases in the middle. The germline V gene encodes CDR1 MGHDK and CDR2 SYGVNS. The CDR3 covers 15 residues. Here the CDR3 reads CASSPHTGRGDTQYF. CDR3 sequence (DNA): TGTGCCAGCAGTCCCCATACAGGGCGAGGAGACACCCAGTACTTC.

A note on this clonotype: One junction end disagrees with the germline gene, perhaps due to a read error. The V gene is TRBV6-1, the J gene TRBJ1-2; a possible D gene is TRBD1 (6 bases). The germline gives CDR1 MNHNS, CDR2 SASEGT. The CDR3 totals 15 residues. CDR3 residues: CASRGRPSTGGGYIF. The CDR3 bases are TGTGCCAGCAGGGGACGGCCGTCCACCGGCGGGGGCTACATCTTC.

With respect to this clonotype: With a much larger clone just one base away, this may be a read error. This chain links TRBV5-1 with TRBJ1-2; 8 bases fit TRBD1. The length of the CDR3 is 14 residues. V dropped 3 bases and J dropped 7; count of bases not matched to a gene: 8. From germline, CDR1 is SGHRS and CDR2 YFSETQ. The CDR3 protein is CASSSDRGSGGYTF. CDR3 bases: TGCGCCAGCAGCTCCGACAGGGGATCGGGTGGCTACACCTTC.

This CDR3 reads CASSSYTLGTSGNNEQFF. The CDR3, as DNA: TGTGCCAGCAGTTCTTACACGCTCGGGACTAGCGGGAACAATGAGCAGTTCTTC. This chain links TRBV28 with TRBJ2-1, with TRBD2 identical over 13 bases. This CDR3 has 18 amino acids. V shed 4 bases, J shed 5 bases, and the junction held 11 bases outside the gene matches. The germline V gene encodes CDR1 MDHEN and CDR2 SYDVKM. The variable domain in full, completed from reference TRBV28 and TRBJ2-1, reads DVKVTQSSRYLVKRTGEKVFLECVQDMDHENMFWYRQDPGLGLRLIYFSYDVKMKEKGDIPEGYSVSREKKERFSLILESASTNQTSMYLCASSSYTLGTSGNNEQFFGPGTRLTVL.